This T cell receptor beta chain was obtained from a study of CD8 T cells in Susac syndrome. Reverse transcription of about 0.5 to 1 ug RNA was performed with random hexamers. An immunoSEQ multiplex PCR generated amplified TCR beta CDR3 products spanning 54 Vbeta and 13 Jbeta. Using its own MiXCR run on the immunoSEQ multiplex PCR reads, TCRdb lists one record per CDR3 protein. The table lists 180,000 or so distinct CDR3 sequences, roughly 96% of them singletons, with about 0.087% in the top ten. Germline lookup yields CDR1 DFQATT and CDR2 SNEGSKA (reference sequence). This CDR3 spans 12 amino acids. V was trimmed by 6 bases and J by 5 bases, leaving 13 bases between them.

V and J are TRBV20-1 and TRBJ2-5; D ambiguous. The sample consisted of CD4+ T cells from PBMCs. The TCR was taken from a human donor with multiple sclerosis. The CDR3 sequence: CSAPRVGETQYF. The CDR3 coding sequence is TGCAGTGCCCCGAGAGTCGGGGAGACCCAGTACTTC.